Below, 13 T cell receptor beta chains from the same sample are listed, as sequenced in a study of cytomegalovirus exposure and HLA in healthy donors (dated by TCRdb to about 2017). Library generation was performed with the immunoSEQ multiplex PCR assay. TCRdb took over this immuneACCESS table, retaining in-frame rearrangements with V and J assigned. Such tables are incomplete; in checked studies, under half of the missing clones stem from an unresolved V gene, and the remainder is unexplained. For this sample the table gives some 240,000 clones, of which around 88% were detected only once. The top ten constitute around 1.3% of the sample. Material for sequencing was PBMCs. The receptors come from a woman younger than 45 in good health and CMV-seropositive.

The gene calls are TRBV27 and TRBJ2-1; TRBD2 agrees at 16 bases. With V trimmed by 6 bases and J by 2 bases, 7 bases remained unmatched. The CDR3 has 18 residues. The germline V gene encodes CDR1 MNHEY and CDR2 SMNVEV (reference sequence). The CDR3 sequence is CASRGTSGRALTYNEQFF. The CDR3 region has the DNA TGTGCCAGCAGGGGGACTAGCGGGAGGGCCCTCACCTACAATGAGCAGTTCTTC.

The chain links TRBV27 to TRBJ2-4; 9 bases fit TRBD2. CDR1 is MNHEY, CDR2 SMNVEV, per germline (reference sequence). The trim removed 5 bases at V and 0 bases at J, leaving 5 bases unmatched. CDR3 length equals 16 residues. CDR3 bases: TGTGCCAGCAGTCCCTTAGCGGGAGCAGCCAAAAACATTCAGTACTTC. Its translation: CASSPLAGAAKNIQYF.

CDR3 nucleotide sequence: TGCGCCAGCAGCGGGGGACTAGCGGGAGAATTAGAGACCCAGTACTTC. This gives the protein CASSGGLAGELETQYF. This chain uses TRBV5-1 with TRBJ2-5, with 14 bases lining up with TRBD2. Trimming took 4 bases from V and 4 from J; bases not matched to a gene: 6. Germline V lookup: CDR1 SGHRS, CDR2 YFSETQ. The CDR3 runs 16 residues.

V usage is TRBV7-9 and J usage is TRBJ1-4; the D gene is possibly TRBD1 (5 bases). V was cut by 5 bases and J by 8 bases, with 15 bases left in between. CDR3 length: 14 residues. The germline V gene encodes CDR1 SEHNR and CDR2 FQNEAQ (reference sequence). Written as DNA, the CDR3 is TGTGCCAGCAGCCCTAGCGTCAGGGCGGAAAAACTGTTTTTT. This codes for CASSPSVRAEKLFF. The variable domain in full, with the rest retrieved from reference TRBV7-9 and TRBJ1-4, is DTGVSQNPRHKITKRGQNVTFRCDPISEHNRLYWYRQTLGQGPEFLTYFQNEAQLEKSRLLSDRFSAERPKGSFSTLEIQRTEQGDSAMYLCASSPSVRAEKLFFGSGTQLSVL.

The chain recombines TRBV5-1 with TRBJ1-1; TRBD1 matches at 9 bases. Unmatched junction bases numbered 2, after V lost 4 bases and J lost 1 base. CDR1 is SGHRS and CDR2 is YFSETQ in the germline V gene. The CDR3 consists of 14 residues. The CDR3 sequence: CASSKGQGNTEAFF. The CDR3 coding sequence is TGCGCCAGCAGCAAGGGACAGGGGAACACTGAAGCTTTCTTT. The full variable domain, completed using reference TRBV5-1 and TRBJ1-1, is KAGVTQTPRYLIKTRGQQVTLSCSPISGHRSVSWYQQTPGQGLQFLFEYFSETQRNKGNFPGRFSGRQFSNSRSEMNVSTLELGDSALYLCASSKGQGNTEAFFGQGTRLTVV.

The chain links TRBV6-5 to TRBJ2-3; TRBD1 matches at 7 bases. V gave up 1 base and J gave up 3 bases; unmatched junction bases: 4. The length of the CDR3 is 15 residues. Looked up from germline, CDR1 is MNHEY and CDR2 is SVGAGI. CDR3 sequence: CASSYLDRVTDTQYF. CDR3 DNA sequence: TGTGCCAGCAGTTACTTAGACAGGGTAACAGATACGCAGTATTTT.

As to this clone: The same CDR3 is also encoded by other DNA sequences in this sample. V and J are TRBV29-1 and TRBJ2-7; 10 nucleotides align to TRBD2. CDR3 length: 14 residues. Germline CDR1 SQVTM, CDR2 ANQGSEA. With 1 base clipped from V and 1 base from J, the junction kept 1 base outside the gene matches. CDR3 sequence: CSVEVAGGSYEQYF. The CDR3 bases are TGCAGCGTTGAAGTAGCGGGAGGTTCCTACGAGCAGTACTTC.

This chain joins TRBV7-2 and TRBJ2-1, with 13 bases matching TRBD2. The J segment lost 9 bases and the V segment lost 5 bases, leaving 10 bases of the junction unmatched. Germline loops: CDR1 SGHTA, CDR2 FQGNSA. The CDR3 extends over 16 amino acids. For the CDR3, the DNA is TGTGCCAGCAGCCCCCGGACTAGCGGGAGTCGAGTTGAGCAGTTCTTC. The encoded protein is CASSPRTSGSRVEQFF.

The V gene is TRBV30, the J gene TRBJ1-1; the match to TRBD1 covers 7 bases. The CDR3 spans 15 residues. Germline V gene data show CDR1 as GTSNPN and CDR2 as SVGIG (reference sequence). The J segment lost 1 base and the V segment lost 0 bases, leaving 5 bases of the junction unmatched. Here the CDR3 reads CAWSVSGTANTEAFF. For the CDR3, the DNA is TGTGCCTGGAGTGTTTCCGGGACAGCGAACACTGAAGCTTTCTTT.

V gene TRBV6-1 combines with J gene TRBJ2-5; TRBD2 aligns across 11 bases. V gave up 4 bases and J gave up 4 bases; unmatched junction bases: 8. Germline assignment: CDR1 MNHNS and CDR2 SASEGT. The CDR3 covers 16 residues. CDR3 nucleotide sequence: TGTGCCAGCAGTGGGGACAACCTAGCGGGAGGAGAGACCCAGTACTTC. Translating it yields CASSGDNLAGGETQYF.

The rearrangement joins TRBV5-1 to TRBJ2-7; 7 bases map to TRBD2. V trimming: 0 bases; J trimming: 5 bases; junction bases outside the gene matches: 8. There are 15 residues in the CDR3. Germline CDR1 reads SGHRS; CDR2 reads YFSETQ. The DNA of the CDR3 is TGCGCCAGCAGCTTGGCCGCGGGAGTGGGGAACGAGCAGTACTTC. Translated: CASSLAAGVGNEQYF.

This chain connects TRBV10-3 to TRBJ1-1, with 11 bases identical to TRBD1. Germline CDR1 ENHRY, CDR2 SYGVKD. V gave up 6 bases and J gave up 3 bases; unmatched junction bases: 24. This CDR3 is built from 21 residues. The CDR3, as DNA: TGTGCCATCAGGAAAGGATTGACCTCATCAGGACAGGGGGCGCGGGACACTGAAGCTTTCTTT. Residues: CAIRKGLTSSGQGARDTEAFF.

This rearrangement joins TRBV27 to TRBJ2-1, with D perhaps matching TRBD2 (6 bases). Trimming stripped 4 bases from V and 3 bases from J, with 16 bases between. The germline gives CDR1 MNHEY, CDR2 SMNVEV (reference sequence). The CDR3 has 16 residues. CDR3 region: CASSSWGGTDYNEQFF. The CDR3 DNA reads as TGTGCCAGCAGTTCGTGGGGCGGGACCGACTACAATGAGCAGTTCTTC.